This TCR beta chain was captured by sequencing in a study of blood T cell repertoires in COVID-19. This clone was seen only once. The authors' processing: The assay estimated nucleated cells by amplifying reference gene primers. Sequencing used immunoSEQ multiplex PCR; TCRdb keeps in-frame clones, though not all of them. V and J calls and clone size come straight from that table; D and trimming were deduced from the DNA. In the table there are about 380,000 clones, about 88% of which are singletons. This CDR3 contains 15 residues. The V and J ends lost 5 bases and 5 bases, in that order; junction bases with no gene match: 8. Germline V CDR1 and CDR2: SEHNR, FQNEAQ (reference sequence). Grouping used clinical history reported by participants in a survey and questionnaire.

This clonotype originated in a woman younger than 35 who had recovered from COVID-19. The V call is TRBV7-9, the J call TRBJ2-5, with TRBD2 matching 10 bases. Sequenced: PBMCs or T cells enriched from blood (not recorded which). This CDR3 reads CASSLYSGGRETQYF. DNA of the CDR3: TGTGCCAGCAGCCTCTATAGCGGGGGGCGGGAGACCCAGTACTTC.